The rows below give T cell receptor beta chains drawn from one sample of a study of CD8 T cells in Susac syndrome. TCRdb called the immunoSEQ multiplex PCR reads again in MiXCR, with one record for every CDR3 protein. This table holds 100,000 to 110,000 distinct CDR3 sequences, nearly 97% found once. Sequencing was carried out using CD8+ T cells from PBMCs. The receptors shown here come from a human donor with Susac syndrome. CDR3s include the opening cysteine and the closing phenylalanine or tryptophan. The order of the fields is CDR3 protein, CDR3 DNA, J gene, V gene, D gene, clone size. The D gene is left open where the match is weak. Size is omitted from some rows. Given values are once, few, many or a class for expanded clones.

CDR3: CASSPIPGRTPYGYTF
DNA: TGTGCCAGCTCACCGATCCCCGGGAGGACGCCCTATGGCTACACCTTC
J: TRBJ1-2
V: TRBV18
D: -
size: -

CDR3: CASSPLEVSYEQYF
DNA: TGTGCCAGCTCACCACTGGAGGTTTCCTACGAGCAGTACTTC
J: TRBJ2-7
V: TRBV18
D: -
size: -

CDR3: CSAREFKYSYEQYF
DNA: TGCAGTGCTAGAGAATTCAAGTACTCCTACGAGCAGTACTTC
J: TRBJ2-7
V: TRBV20-1
D: -
size: -

CDR3: CASSVRWDGQETQYF
DNA: TGTGCCAGCAGCGTTCGATGGGACGGGCAAGAGACCCAGTACTTC
J: TRBJ2-5
V: TRBV9
D: -
size: -

CDR3: CATSDLAGEETQYF
DNA: TGTGCCACCAGTGATTTGGCAGGGGAGGAGACCCAGTACTTC
J: TRBJ2-5
V: TRBV24-1
D: -
size: once

CDR3: CASSLGGDRQPQHF
DNA: TGTGCCAGCAGCTTAGGTGGGGACAGGCAGCCCCAGCATTTT
J: TRBJ1-5
V: TRBV13
D: TRBD1
size: -

CDR3: CSVDLLGRDMNTEAFF
DNA: TGCAGCGTTGACCTGTTAGGACGGGACATGAACACTGAAGCTTTCTTT
J: TRBJ1-1
V: TRBV29-1
D: -
size: once

CDR3: CASSLSPGYQETQYF
DNA: TGTGCCAGCAGCTTATCCCCCGGATACCAAGAGACCCAGTACTTC
J: TRBJ2-5
V: TRBV11-2
D: -
size: -

CDR3: CASSLNGGGEQYF
DNA: TGTGCCAGCAGCTTAAACGGGGGCGGCGAGCAGTACTTC
J: TRBJ2-7
V: TRBV7-3
D: -
size: once

CDR3: CSVSREAYEQYF
DNA: TGCAGCGTGTCCCGGGAAGCCTACGAGCAGTACTTC
J: TRBJ2-7
V: TRBV29-1
D: -
size: -

CDR3: CSVKIRAGTDYSGANVLTF
DNA: TGCAGCGTGAAGATACGGGCAGGGACGGACTACTCTGGGGCCAACGTCCTGACTTTC
J: TRBJ2-6
V: TRBV29-1
D: -
size: -

CDR3: CASSEGDSSYEQYF
DNA: TGTGCCAGCAGTGAAGGGGACAGCTCCTACGAGCAGTACTTC
J: TRBJ2-7
V: TRBV6-1
D: TRBD1
size: -

CDR3: CSVEGGTGELFF
DNA: TGCAGCGTTGAAGGTGGCACCGGGGAGCTGTTTTTT
J: TRBJ2-2
V: TRBV29-1
D: -
size: -

CDR3: CASSAGTGPPYGYTF
DNA: TGTGCCAGCAGTGCCGGGACAGGCCCCCCCTATGGCTACACCTTC
J: TRBJ1-2
V: TRBV9
D: TRBD1
size: -

CDR3: CASSQGTVSYEQYF
DNA: TGTGCCAGCAGCCAAGGGACAGTCTCCTACGAGCAGTACTTC
J: TRBJ2-7
V: TRBV5-6
D: TRBD1
size: -